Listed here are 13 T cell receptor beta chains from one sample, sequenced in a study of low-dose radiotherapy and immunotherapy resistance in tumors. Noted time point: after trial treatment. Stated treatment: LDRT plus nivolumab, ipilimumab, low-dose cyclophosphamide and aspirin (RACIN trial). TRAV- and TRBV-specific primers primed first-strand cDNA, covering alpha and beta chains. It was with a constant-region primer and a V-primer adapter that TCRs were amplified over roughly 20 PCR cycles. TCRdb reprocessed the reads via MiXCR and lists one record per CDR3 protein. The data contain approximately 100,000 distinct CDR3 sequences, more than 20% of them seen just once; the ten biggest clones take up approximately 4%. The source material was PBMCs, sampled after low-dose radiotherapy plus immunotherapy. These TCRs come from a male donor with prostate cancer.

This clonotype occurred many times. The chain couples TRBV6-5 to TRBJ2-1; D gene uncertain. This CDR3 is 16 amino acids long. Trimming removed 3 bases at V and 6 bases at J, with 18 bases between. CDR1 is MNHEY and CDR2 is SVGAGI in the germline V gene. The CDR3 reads CASSYLRPSNPNEQFF. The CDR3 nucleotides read TGTGCCAGCAGTTATCTCAGGCCGAGTAACCCCAATGAGCAGTTCTTC.

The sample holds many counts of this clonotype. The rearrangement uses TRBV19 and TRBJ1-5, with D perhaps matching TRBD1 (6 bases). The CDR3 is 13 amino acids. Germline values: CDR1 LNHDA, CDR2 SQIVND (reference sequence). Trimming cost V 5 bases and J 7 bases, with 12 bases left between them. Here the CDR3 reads CASSHRVDQPQHF. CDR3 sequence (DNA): TGTGCCAGTAGTCACAGGGTGGACCAGCCCCAGCATTTT.

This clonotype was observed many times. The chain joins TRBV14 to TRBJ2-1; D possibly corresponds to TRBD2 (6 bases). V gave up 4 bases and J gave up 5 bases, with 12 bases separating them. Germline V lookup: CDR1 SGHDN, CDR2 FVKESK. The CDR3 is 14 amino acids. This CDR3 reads CASSLREVNNEQFF. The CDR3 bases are TGTGCCAGCAGCCTCAGGGAGGTCAACAATGAGCAGTTCTTC.

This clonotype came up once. DNA of the CDR3: TGTGCCAGCAGCCCTACATTGGCGAGAGCTAACTATGGCTACACCTTC. This codes for CASSPTLARANYGYTF. The chain employs TRBV7-9 and TRBJ1-2; no clear D gene. The CDR3 is 16 residues long. The V end was cut by 5 bases, the J end by 0 bases, with 16 bases between. CDR1 is SEHNR, CDR2 FQNEAQ, per germline (reference sequence).

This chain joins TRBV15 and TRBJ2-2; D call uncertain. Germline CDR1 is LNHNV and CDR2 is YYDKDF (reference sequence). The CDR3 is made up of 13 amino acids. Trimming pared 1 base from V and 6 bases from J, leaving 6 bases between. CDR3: CATSRALSGELFF. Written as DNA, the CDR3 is TGTGCCACCAGCAGAGCTCTGTCCGGGGAGCTGTTTTTT.

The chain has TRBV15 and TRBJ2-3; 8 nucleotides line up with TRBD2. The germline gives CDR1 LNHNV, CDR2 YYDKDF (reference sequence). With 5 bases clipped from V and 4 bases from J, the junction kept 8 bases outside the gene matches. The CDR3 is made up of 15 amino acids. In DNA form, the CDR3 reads TGTGCCACCAGCGGAAGCGGGGGTCAAGCAGATACGCAGTATTTT. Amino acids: CATSGSGGQADTQYF.

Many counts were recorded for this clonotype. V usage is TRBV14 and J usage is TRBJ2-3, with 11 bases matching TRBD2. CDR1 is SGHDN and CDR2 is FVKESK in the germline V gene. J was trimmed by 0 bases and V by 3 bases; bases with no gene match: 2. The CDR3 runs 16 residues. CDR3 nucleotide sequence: TGTGCCAGCAGCCAGAGGACTAGCGGGAGCACAGATACGCAGTATTTT. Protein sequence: CASSQRTSGSTDTQYF.

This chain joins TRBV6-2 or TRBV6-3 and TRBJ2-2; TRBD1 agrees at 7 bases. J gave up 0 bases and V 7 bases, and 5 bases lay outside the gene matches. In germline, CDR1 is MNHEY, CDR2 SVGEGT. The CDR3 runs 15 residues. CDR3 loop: CASIHRGANTGELFF. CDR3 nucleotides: TGTGCCAGCATCCACAGGGGCGCGAACACCGGGGAGCTGTTTTTT.

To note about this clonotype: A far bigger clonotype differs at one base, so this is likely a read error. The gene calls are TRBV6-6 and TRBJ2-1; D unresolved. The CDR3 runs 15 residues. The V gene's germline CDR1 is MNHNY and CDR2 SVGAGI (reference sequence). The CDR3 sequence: CASSESASPPSRQFF. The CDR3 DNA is TGCGCCAGCAGTGAGTCGGCGAGCCCCCCATCGAGGCAGTTCTTC.

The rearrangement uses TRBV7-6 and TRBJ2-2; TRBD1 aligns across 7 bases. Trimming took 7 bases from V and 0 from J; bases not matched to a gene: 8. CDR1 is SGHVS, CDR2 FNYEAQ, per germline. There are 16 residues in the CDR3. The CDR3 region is CASIQTTGPNTGELFF. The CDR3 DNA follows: TGTGCCAGCATCCAAACGACAGGGCCGAACACCGGGGAGCTGTTTTTT. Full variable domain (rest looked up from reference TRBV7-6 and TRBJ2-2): GAGVSQSPRYKVTKRGQDVALRCDPISGHVSLYWYRQALGQGPEFLTYFNYEAQQDKSGLPNDRFSAERPEGSISTLTIQRTEQRDSAMYRCASIQTTGPNTGELFFGEGSRLTVL.

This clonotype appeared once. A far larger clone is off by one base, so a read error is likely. CDR3 sequence: CVSMRQGETQYF. CDR3 nucleotide sequence: TGTGTCAGCATGAGGCAGGGTGAGACCCAGTACTTC. V is TRBV2 and J is TRBJ2-7; D might be TRBD1 (5 bases). The DNA matches TRBJ2-5 better at its end, which makes the J call doubtful. CDR3 length: 12 residues. Germline values: CDR1 SNHLY, CDR2 FYNNEI.

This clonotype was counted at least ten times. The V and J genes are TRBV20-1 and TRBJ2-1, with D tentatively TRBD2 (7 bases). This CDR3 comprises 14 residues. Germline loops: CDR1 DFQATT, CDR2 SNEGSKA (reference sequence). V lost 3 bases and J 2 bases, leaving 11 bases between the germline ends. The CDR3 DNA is TGCAGTGCTAGGGGGGGGGGCGCCTACAATGAGCAGTTCTTC. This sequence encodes CSARGGGAYNEQFF.

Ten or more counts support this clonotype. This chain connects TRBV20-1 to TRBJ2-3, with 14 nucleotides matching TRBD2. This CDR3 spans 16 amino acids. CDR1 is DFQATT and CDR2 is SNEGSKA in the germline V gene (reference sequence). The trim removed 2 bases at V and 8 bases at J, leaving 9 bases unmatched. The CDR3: CSARPRLAGGGGTQYF. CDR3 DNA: TGCAGTGCTAGACCCCGACTAGCGGGGGGGGGGGGTACGCAGTATTTT.